Sequencing of this TCR beta chain was carried out in a study of OX40 agonist ivuxolimab in advanced cancers. The data were produced by immunoSEQ multiplex PCR, yet TCRdb's version contains in-frame clones alone and is incomplete. The sample includes about 26,000 clones, approximately 85% of them seen just once. The sequenced sample was CD4+ or CD8+ T cells sorted from blood, obtained in a trial of the OX40 agonist ivuxolimab. The source is an adult with an advanced solid tumor such as melanoma, head and neck, liver or kidney cancer.

CDR3 loop: CASSSLAGTGELFF. The DNA for the CDR3 is TGTGCCAGCAGCTCTCTAGCGGGGACCGGGGAGCTGTTTTTT. The chain is built from TRBV6-5 and TRBJ2-2; 9 nucleotides align to TRBD2. CDR3 length: 14 amino acids. Germline CDR1 and CDR2: MNHEY and SVGAGI. V dropped 6 bases and J dropped 5; count of bases not matched to a gene: 4.